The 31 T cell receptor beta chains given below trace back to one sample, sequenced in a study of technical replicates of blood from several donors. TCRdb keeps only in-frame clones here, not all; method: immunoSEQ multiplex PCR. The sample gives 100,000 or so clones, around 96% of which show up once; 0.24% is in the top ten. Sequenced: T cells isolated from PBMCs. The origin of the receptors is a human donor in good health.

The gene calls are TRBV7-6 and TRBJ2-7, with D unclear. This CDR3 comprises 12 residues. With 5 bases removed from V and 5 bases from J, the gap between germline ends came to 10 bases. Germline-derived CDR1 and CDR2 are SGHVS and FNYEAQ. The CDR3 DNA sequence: TGTGCCAGCAGCCCATACAGTAACGAGCAGTACTTC. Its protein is CASSPYSNEQYF.

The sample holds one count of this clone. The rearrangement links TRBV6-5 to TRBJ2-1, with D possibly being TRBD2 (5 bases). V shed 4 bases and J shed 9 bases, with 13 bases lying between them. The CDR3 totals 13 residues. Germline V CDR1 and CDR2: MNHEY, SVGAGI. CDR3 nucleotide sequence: TGTGCCAGCAGTTTACAATCGGGAATTGAGCAGTTCTTC. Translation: CASSLQSGIEQFF.

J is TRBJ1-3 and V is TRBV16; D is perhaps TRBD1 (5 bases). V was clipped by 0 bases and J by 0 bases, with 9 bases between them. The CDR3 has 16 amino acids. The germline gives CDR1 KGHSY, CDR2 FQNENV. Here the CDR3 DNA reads TGTGCCAGCAGCCAATCGGAGGGGCGCTCTGGAAACACCATATATTTT. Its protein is CASSQSEGRSGNTIYF.

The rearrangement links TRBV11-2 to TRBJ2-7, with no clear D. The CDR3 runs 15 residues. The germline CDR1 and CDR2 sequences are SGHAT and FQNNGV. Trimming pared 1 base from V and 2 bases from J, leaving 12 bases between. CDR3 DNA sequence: TGTGCCAGCAGCTTAGGCAGGCCCCAAACCTACGAGCAGTACTTC. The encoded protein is CASSLGRPQTYEQYF.

The CDR3 sequence: CASSCKEAVLYEQYF. The CDR3 bases are TGTGCCAGCAGCTGTAAAGAGGCAGTACTTTACGAGCAGTACTTC. The chain couples TRBV11-3 to TRBJ2-7; D is undetermined. Trimming left V 4 bases short and J 4 bases short, with 17 bases between. This CDR3 spans 15 amino acids. CDR1 and CDR2 (germline): SGHNT, YENEEA.

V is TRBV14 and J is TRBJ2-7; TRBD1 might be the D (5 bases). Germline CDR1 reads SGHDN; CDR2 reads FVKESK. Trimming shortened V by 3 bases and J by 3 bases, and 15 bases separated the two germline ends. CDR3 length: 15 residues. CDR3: CASSQAYRSHYEQYF. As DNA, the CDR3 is TGTGCCAGCAGCCAGGCATACAGGTCCCACTACGAGCAGTACTTC.

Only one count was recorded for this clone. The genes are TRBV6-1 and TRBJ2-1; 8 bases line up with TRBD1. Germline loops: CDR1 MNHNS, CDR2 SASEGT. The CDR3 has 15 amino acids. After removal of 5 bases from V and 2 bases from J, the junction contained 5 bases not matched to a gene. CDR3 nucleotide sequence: TGTGCCAGCAGTCAGGGGGCGTCTCCCTACAATGAGCAGTTCTTC. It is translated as CASSQGASPYNEQFF.

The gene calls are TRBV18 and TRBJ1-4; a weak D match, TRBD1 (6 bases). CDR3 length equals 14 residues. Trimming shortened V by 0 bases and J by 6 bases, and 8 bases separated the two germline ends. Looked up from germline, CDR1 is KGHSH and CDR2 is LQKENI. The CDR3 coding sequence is TGTGCCAGCTCACCACCGACAGGTCATGAAAAACTGTTTTTT. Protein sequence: CASSPPTGHEKLFF.

The CDR3 protein is CASSESRAGGTDTQYF. CDR3 DNA sequence: TGTGCCAGCAGTGAATCGCGAGCGGGCGGCACAGATACGCAGTATTTT. The chain joins TRBV2 to TRBJ2-3; a possible D gene is TRBD2 (6 bases). The CDR3 contains 16 residues. Trimming cost V 2 bases and J 1 base, with 13 bases left between them. The germline CDR1 and CDR2 sequences are SNHLY and FYNNEI.

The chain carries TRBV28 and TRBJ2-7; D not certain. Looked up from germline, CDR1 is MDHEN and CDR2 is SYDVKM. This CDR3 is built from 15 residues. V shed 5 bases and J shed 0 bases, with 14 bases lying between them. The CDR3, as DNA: TGTGCCAGCAGTGGCCGGGTGAGACTCTCCTACGAGCAGTACTTC. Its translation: CASSGRVRLSYEQYF.

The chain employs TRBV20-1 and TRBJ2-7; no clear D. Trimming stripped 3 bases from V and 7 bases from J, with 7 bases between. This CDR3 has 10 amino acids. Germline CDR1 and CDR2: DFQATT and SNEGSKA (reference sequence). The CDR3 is CSASTREQYF. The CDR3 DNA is TGCAGTGCTAGCACCAGGGAGCAGTACTTC.

CDR3 DNA: TGTGCCAGCAGCGCGAGTCGGACTAGCGGCTACGAGCAGTACTTC. Translating it yields CASSASRTSGYEQYF. This chain joins TRBV5-5 and TRBJ2-7, with 10 bases lining up with TRBD2. The CDR3 runs to 15 residues. With 4 bases clipped from V and 3 bases from J, the junction kept 7 bases outside the gene matches. Per the germline V gene, CDR1 is SGHKS and CDR2 is YYEKEE (reference sequence).

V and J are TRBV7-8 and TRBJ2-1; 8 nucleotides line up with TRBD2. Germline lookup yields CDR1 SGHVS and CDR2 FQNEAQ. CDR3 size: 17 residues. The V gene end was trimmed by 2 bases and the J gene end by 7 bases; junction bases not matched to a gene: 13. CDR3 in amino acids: CASSLLEGAGGMNEQFF. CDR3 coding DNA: TGTGCCAGCAGCTTATTGGAAGGGGCGGGGGGTATGAATGAGCAGTTCTTC.

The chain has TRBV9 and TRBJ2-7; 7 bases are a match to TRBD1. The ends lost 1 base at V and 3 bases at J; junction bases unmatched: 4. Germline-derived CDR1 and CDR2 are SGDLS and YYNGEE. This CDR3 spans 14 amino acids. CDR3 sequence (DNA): TGTGCCAGCAGCGTATCGGGACAGAGCTACGAGCAGTACTTC. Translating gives CASSVSGQSYEQYF.

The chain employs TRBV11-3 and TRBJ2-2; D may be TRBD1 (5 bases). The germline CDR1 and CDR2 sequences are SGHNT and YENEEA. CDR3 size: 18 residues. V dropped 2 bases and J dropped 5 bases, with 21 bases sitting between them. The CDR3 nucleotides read TGTGCCAGCAGCTTAAACGACTGGGCAGGGTCGCCGACCGGGGAGCTGTTTTTT. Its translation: CASSLNDWAGSPTGELFF.

CDR3 loop: CASGTGVGYTF. The CDR3 DNA reads as TGTGCCAGTGGGACAGGGGTCGGCTACACCTTC. The V gene is TRBV28, the J gene TRBJ1-2; TRBD1 matches at 10 bases. The V segment lost 9 bases and the J segment 8 bases; nucleotides outside the gene matches: 3. This CDR3 contains 11 residues. CDR1 and CDR2 from the germline V gene are MDHEN and SYDVKM.

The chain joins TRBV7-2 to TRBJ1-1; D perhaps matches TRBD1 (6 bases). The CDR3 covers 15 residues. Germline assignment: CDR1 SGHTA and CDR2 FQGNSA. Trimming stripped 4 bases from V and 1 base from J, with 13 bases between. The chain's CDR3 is CASSSSGTTNTEAFF. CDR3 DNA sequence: TGTGCCAGCAGCTCCTCCGGGACAACGAACACTGAAGCTTTCTTT.

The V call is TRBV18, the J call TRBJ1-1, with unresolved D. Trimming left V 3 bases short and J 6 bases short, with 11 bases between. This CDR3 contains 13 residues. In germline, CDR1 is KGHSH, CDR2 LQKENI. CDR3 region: CASSPPPPPEAFF. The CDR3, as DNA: TGTGCCAGCTCACCCCCTCCCCCCCCTGAAGCTTTCTTT. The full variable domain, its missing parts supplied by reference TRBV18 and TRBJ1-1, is NAGVMQNPRHLVRRRGQEARLRCSPMKGHSHVYWYRQLPEEGLKFMVYLQKENIIDESGMPKERFSAEFPKEGPSILRIQQVVRGDSAAYFCASSPPPPPEAFFGQGTRLTVV.

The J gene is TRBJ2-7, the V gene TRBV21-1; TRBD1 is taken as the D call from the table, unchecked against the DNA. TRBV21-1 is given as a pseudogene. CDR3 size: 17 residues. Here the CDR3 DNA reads TGTGCCAGCAGCAACTCGATCAGGGCCAAAAGCTCCTACGAGCAGTACTTC. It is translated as CASSNSIRAKSSYEQYF.

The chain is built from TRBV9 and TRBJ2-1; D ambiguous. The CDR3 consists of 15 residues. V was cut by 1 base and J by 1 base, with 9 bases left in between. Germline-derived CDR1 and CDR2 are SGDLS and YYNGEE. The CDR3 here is CASSVNSRSYNEQFF. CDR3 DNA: TGTGCCAGCAGCGTAAATAGCAGATCCTACAATGAGCAGTTCTTC. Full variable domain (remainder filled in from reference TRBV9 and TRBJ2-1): DSGVTQTPKHLITATGQRVTLRCSPRSGDLSVYWYQQSLDQGLQFLIQYYNGEERAKGNILERFSAQQFPDLHSELNLSSLELGDSALYFCASSVNSRSYNEQFFGPGTRLTVL.

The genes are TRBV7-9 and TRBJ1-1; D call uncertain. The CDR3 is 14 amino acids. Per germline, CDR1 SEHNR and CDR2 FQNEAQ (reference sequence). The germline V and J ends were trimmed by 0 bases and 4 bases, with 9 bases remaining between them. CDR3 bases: TGTGCCAGCAGCTTAGCTGGTAGCTCCACTGAAGCTTTCTTT. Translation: CASSLAGSSTEAFF.

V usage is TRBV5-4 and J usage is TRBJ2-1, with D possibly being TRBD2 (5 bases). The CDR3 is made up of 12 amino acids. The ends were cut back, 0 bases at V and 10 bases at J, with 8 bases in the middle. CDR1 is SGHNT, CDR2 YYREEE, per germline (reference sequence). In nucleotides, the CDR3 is TGTGCCAGCAGCTTGGTCGGGGAGGAGCAGTTCTTC. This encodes CASSLVGEEQFF.

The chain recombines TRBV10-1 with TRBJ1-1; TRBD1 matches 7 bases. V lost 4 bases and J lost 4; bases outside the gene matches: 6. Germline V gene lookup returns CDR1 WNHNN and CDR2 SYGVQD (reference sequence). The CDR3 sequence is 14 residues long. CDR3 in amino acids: CASSANRGGTEAFF. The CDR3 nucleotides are TGCGCCAGCAGTGCTAACAGGGGCGGCACTGAAGCTTTCTTT.

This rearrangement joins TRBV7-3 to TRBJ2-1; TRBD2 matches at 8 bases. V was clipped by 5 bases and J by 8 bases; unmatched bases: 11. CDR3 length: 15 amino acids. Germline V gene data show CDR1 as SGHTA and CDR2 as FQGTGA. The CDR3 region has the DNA TGTGCCAGCAGCCCGGGGGGGGGCAGGGCCCATGAGCAGTTCTTC. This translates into CASSPGGGRAHEQFF. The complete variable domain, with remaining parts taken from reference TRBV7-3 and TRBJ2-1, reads GAGVSQTPSNKVTEKGKYVELRCDPISGHTALYWYRQSLGQGPEFLIYFQGTGAADDSGLPNDRFFAVRPEGSVSTLKIQRTERGDSAVYLCASSPGGGRAHEQFFGPGTRLTVL.

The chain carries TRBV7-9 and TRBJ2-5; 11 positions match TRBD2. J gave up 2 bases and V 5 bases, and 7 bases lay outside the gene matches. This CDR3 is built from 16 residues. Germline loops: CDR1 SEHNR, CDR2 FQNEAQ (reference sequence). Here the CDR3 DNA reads TGTGCCAGCAGCAAACCGGGACTAGCGGTTCAAGAGACCCAGTACTTC. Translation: CASSKPGLAVQETQYF.

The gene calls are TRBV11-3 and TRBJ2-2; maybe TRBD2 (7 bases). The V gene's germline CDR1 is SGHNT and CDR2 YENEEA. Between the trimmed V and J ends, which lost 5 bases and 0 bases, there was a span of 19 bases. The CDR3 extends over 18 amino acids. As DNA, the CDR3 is TGTGCCAGCAGCCCTGGGCGGGGGCTCGGAGCGAACACCGGGGAGCTGTTTTTT. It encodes CASSPGRGLGANTGELFF.

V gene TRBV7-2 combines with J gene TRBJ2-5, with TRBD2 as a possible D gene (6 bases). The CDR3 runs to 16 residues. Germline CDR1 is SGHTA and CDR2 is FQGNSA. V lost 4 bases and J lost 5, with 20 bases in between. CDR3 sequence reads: CASSSGTSRAGETQYF. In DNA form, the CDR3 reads TGTGCCAGCAGCTCCGGGACTTCACGGGCGGGGGAGACCCAGTACTTC.

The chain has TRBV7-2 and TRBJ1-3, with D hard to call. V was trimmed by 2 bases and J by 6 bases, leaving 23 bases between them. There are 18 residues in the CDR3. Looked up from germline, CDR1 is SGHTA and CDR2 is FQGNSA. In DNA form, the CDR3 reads TGTGCCAGCAGCTTAAGAGCCAAAGCCCCGGGTTACATAAACACCATATATTTT. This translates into CASSLRAKAPGYINTIYF.

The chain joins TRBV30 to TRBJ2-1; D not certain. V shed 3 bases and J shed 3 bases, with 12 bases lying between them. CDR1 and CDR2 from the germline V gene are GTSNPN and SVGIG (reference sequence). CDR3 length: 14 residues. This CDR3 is CAWRGLRVYNEQFF. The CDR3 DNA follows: TGTGCCTGGAGAGGCCTCCGGGTCTACAATGAGCAGTTCTTC.

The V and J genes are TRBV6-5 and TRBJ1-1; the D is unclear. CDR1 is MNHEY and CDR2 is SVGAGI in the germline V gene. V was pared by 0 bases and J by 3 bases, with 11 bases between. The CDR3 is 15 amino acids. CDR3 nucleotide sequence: TGTGCCAGCAGTTACTCGCGCTCGGGGTACACTGAAGCTTTCTTT. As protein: CASSYSRSGYTEAFF.

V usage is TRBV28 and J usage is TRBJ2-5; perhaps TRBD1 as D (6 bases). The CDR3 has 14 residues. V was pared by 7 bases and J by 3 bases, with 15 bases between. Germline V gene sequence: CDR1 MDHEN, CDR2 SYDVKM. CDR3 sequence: CASTPGTMEETQYF. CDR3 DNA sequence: TGTGCCAGCACCCCCGGGACAATGGAAGAGACCCAGTACTTC.